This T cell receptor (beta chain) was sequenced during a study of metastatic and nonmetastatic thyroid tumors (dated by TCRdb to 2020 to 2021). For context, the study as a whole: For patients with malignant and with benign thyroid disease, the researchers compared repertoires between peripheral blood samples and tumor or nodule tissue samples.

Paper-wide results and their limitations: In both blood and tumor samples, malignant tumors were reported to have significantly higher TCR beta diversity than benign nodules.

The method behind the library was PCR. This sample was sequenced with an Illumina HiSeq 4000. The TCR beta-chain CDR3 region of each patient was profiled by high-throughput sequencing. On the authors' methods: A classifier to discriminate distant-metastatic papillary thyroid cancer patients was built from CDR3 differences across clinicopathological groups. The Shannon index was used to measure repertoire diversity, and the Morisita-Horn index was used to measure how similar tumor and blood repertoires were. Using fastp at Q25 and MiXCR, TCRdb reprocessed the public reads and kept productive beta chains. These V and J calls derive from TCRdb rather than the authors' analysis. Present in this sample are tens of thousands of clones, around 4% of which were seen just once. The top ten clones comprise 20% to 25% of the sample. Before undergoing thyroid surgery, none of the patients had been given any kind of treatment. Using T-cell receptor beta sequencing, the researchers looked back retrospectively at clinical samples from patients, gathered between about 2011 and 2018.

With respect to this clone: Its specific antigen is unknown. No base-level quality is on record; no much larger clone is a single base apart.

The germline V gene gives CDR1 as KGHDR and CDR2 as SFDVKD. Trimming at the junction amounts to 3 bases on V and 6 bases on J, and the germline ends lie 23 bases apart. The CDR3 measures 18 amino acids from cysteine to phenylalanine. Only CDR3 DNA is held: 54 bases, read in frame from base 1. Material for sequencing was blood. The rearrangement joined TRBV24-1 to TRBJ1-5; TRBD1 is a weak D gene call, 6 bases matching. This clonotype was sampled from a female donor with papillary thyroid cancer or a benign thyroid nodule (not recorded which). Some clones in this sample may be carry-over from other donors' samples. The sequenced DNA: TGTGCCACCAGTGATGAGGGGGGGTCTGGCGTGTTCGTTCAGCCCCAGCATTTT. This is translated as CATSDEGGSGVFVQPQHF.